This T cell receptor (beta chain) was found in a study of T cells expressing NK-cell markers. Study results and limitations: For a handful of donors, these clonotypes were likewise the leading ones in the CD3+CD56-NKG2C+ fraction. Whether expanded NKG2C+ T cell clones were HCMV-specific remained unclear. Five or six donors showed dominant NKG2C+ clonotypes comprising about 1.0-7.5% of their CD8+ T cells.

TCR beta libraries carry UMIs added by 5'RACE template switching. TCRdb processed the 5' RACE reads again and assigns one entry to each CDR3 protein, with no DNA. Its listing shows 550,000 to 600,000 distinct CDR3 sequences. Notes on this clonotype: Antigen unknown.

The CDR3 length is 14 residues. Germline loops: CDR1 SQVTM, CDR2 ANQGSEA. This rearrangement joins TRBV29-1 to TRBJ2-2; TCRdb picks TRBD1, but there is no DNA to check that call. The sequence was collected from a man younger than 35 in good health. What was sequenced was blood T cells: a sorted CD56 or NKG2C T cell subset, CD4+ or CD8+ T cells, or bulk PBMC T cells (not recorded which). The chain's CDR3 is CSVEQGSNTGELFF.